Included here is one TCR beta chain sequence, with context. Cells defined as naive were viable CD3+CD4+ or CD3+CD8+ and CCR7+CD45RA+CD45RO-CD95-CD27+CD28+. The table came from immunoSEQ multiplex PCR; TCRdb's copy has only in-frame clones and leaves some out. The sample records approximately 15,000 clones, 94% being singletons. These data are taken from a study of T cells after posttransplantation cyclophosphamide. The sequence came from a woman between 50 and 59 years old in good health and a related stem cell transplant donor. Source material: naive CD4+ T cells sorted from blood.

The CDR3 sequence: CASSTQRRGAEKLFF. CDR3 DNA sequence: TGTGCCAGCAGCACGCAGCGCAGGGGGGCTGAAAAACTGTTTTTT. The chain employs TRBV28 and TRBJ1-4; 7 bases align to TRBD1. The CDR3 is made up of 15 amino acids. V gave up 6 bases and J gave up 7 bases; unmatched junction bases: 11. CDR1 and CDR2 (germline): MDHEN, SYDVKM.